Listed here are 26 T cell receptor beta chains from one sample, sequenced in a study of cytomegalovirus exposure and HLA in healthy donors. It was with 60 Vbeta and 13 Jbeta primers that the PCR ran. Only in-frame clones appear in the TCRdb table, and some are missing; sequencing was by immunoSEQ multiplex PCR. This table lists around 88,000 clones. Sequencing input: PBMCs. These receptor sequences come from a girl under 18 in good health and CMV-seropositive.

The genes are TRBV5-6 and TRBJ2-1; a possible D gene is TRBD1 (6 bases). V was trimmed by 2 bases and J by 9 bases, leaving 15 bases between them. Looked up from germline, CDR1 is SGHDT and CDR2 is YYEEEE. The CDR3 runs to 14 residues. CDR3: CASSLQAGEGEQFF. The CDR3 region has the DNA TGTGCCAGCAGCTTACAGGCAGGGGAAGGTGAGCAGTTCTTC.

The DNA of the CDR3 is TGCGCCAGCAGCCAATCGCTCGGTCAGCCCCAGCATTTT. Translating gives CASSQSLGQPQHF. V gene TRBV4-1 combines with J gene TRBJ1-5, with unresolved D. V lost 2 bases and J 6 bases, leaving 8 bases between the germline ends. This CDR3 spans 13 amino acids. Germline CDR1 is MGHRA and CDR2 is YSYEKL.

V and J are TRBV15 and TRBJ1-2; D gene ambiguous. The V end was cut by 5 bases, the J end by 0 bases, with 7 bases between. This CDR3 has 13 residues. Germline values: CDR1 LNHNV, CDR2 YYDKDF (reference sequence). CDR3 in amino acids: CATSVTANYGYTF. In DNA form, the CDR3 reads TGTGCCACCAGCGTAACAGCTAACTATGGCTACACCTTC.

This chain links TRBV6-5 with TRBJ1-1, with TRBD1 as a possible D gene (6 bases). The CDR3 has 11 residues. Germline CDR1 and CDR2: MNHEY and SVGAGI. V lost 9 bases and J 6 bases, leaving 11 bases between the germline ends. Here the CDR3 DNA reads TGTGCCAGTTTCAGGGGACCTGAAGCTTTCTTT. Its translation: CASFRGPEAFF.

The chain employs TRBV4-3 and TRBJ2-7, with 7 bases lining up with TRBD1. V lost 0 bases, J lost 2 bases, and 1 base stayed unmatched. The CDR3 spans 14 residues. Germline V CDR1 and CDR2: LGHNA, YSLEER. Here the CDR3 reads CASSQDRGTYEQYF. CDR3 coding DNA: TGCGCCAGCAGCCAAGACAGGGGGACCTACGAGCAGTACTTC.

The V gene is TRBV5-1, the J gene TRBJ1-2, with D tentatively TRBD1 (5 bases). Germline V gene lookup returns CDR1 SGHRS and CDR2 YFSETQ. Trimming removed 4 bases from V and 2 bases from J, with 12 bases in between. The length of the CDR3 is 14 residues. CDR3 bases: TGCGCCAGCAGCCCGCCCCAGGGAAACTATGGCTACACCTTC. Translation gives CASSPPQGNYGYTF.

This chain joins TRBV18 and TRBJ2-2; TRBD1 matches at 7 bases. Trimming cost V 3 bases and J 6 bases; bases outside gene matches: 4. The germline V gene encodes CDR1 KGHSH and CDR2 LQKENI. The CDR3 sequence is 14 residues long. CDR3 residues: CASSPTTGPGELFF. DNA of the CDR3: TGTGCCAGCTCACCGACGACAGGGCCCGGGGAGCTGTTTTTT.

This chain connects TRBV6-6 to TRBJ2-1, with 7 nucleotides matching TRBD1. The CDR3 consists of 16 residues. Germline V CDR1 and CDR2: MNHNY, SVGAGI (reference sequence). Trimming removed 2 bases from V and 6 bases from J; junction bases left unmatched: 10. CDR3 DNA: TGTGCCAGCAGTTACAGACAGGGAGCATGGGGCAATGAGCAGTTCTTC. Residues: CASSYRQGAWGNEQFF.

In DNA, the CDR3 is TGTGCCAGCAGAAAGACCAGGGGCAATGAGCAGTTCTTC. Protein product: CASRKTRGNEQFF. The chain carries TRBV6-6 and TRBJ2-1; D may be TRBD1 (6 bases). Germline loops: CDR1 MNHNY, CDR2 SVGAGI (reference sequence). Trimming removed 6 bases from V and 6 bases from J, with 12 bases in between. The CDR3 runs 13 residues.

This chain joins TRBV4-1 and TRBJ1-1; D perhaps matches TRBD1 (5 bases). The V gene's germline CDR1 is MGHRA and CDR2 YSYEKL. The length of the CDR3 is 18 residues. Between the trimmed V and J ends, which lost 0 bases and 7 bases, there was a span of 24 bases. The CDR3 region is CASSQESIQARPYGEAFF. CDR3 in DNA: TGCGCCAGCAGCCAAGAATCGATACAGGCCCGACCTTATGGTGAAGCTTTCTTT.

This sequence joins TRBV7-9 and TRBJ2-1; TRBD2 is a possible D gene (6 bases). This CDR3 region has 14 residues. Trimming pared 5 bases from V and 5 bases from J, leaving 13 bases between. The germline CDR1 and CDR2 sequences are SEHNR and FQNEAQ (reference sequence). In nucleotides, the CDR3 is TGTGCCAGCAGCACTAGCCAACTAAACAATGAGCAGTTCTTC. This gives the protein CASSTSQLNNEQFF.

This chain connects TRBV5-1 to TRBJ1-4; TRBD1 aligns across 7 bases. Germline CDR1 reads SGHRS; CDR2 reads YFSETQ. This CDR3 is built from 16 residues. V dropped 8 bases and J dropped 2; count of bases not matched to a gene: 12. The CDR3 coding sequence is TGCGCCAGTAGGGAACAGCCGGGACAGACTAATGAAAAACTGTTTTTT. Its translation: CASREQPGQTNEKLFF. Looking up the rest from reference TRBV5-1 and TRBJ1-4 gives the full variable domain: KAGVTQTPRYLIKTRGQQVTLSCSPISGHRSVSWYQQTPGQGLQFLFEYFSETQRNKGNFPGRFSGRQFSNSRSEMNVSTLELGDSALYLCASREQPGQTNEKLFFGSGTQLSVL.

The rearrangement joins TRBV27 to TRBJ1-1, with D uncertain. CDR1 is MNHEY, CDR2 SMNVEV, per germline (reference sequence). There are 11 residues in the CDR3. Trimming took off 4 bases at V and 5 bases at J, with 5 bases between the two ends. CDR3 sequence: CASSSFTEAFF. The CDR3 DNA is TGTGCCAGCAGTTCCTTTACTGAAGCTTTCTTT.

The V gene is TRBV13, the J gene TRBJ1-1; no clear D gene. Germline CDR1 PRHDT, CDR2 FYEKMQ (reference sequence). V lost 0 bases and J 4 bases, leaving 12 bases between the germline ends. CDR3 length: 15 residues. For the CDR3, the DNA is TGTGCCAGCAGCTTAGGCCGCCAGCGGAGCACTGAAGCTTTCTTT. It codes for CASSLGRQRSTEAFF.

The J gene is TRBJ1-5, the V gene TRBV7-6; no clear D gene. V was trimmed by 0 bases and J by 5 bases, leaving 5 bases between them. Germline V gene lookup returns CDR1 SGHVS and CDR2 FNYEAQ. The CDR3 runs 13 residues. Here the CDR3 DNA reads TGTGCCAGCAGCTTAGCTGAGGATCAGCCCCAGCATTTT. It specifies CASSLAEDQPQHF.

V and J are TRBV2 and TRBJ1-3, with D uncertain. Germline V CDR1 and CDR2: SNHLY, FYNNEI. The CDR3 is 14 amino acids. V was pared by 5 bases and J by 1 base, with 9 bases between. CDR3 nucleotides: TGTGCCAGCAGTCGACTTTTATCTGGAAACACCATATATTTT. Its translation is CASSRLLSGNTIYF.

The chain combines TRBV25-1 with TRBJ2-1, with 8 nucleotides matching TRBD1. CDR1 MGHDK and CDR2 SYGVNS come from the germline V gene. V was clipped by 9 bases and J by 4 bases; unmatched bases: 5. The length of the CDR3 is 13 residues. The CDR3 bases are TGTGCCAGTCGACAGGGGTCGTACAATGAGCAGTTCTTC. Protein: CASRQGSYNEQFF.

The chain joins TRBV30 to TRBJ2-1, with 7 bases that match TRBD1. Germline CDR1 GTSNPN, CDR2 SVGIG (reference sequence). There are 13 residues in the CDR3. V gave up 1 base and J gave up 8 bases; unmatched junction bases: 5. The DNA for the CDR3 is TGTGCCTGGAGTGGACAGGGTTTCGATGAGCAGTTCTTC. As protein: CAWSGQGFDEQFF.

The chain recombines TRBV27 with TRBJ2-7, with 7 positions matching TRBD2. Per germline, CDR1 MNHEY and CDR2 SMNVEV (reference sequence). With V trimmed by 4 bases and J by 1 base, 7 bases remained unmatched. This CDR3 is built from 15 residues. The CDR3 DNA sequence: TGTGCCAGCAGTTGGGCCGGGGGAGGGTCCTACGAGCAGTACTTC. It translates to CASSWAGGGSYEQYF.

The CDR3 loop is CASSGTRDLAYEQYF. The CDR3 region has the DNA TGTGCCAGCAGTGGAACCCGGGACTTGGCCTACGAGCAGTACTTC. The rearrangement joins TRBV6-1 to TRBJ2-7, with a weak D call TRBD2 (6 bases). This CDR3 comprises 15 residues. Trimming removed 4 bases at V and 2 bases at J, with 15 bases between. CDR1 is MNHNS, CDR2 SASEGT, per germline.

J is TRBJ1-1 and V is TRBV18; tentative D call: TRBD1 (6 bases). The CDR3 length is 12 residues. Per germline, CDR1 KGHSH and CDR2 LQKENI. Deletions cut 4 bases from V and 8 bases from J, with 11 bases between. The CDR3 spells CASSLLTGEAFF. As DNA, the CDR3 is TGTGCCAGCTCACTCTTGACAGGAGAAGCTTTCTTT. Complete variable domain (other parts from reference TRBV18 and TRBJ1-1): NAGVMQNPRHLVRRRGQEARLRCSPMKGHSHVYWYRQLPEEGLKFMVYLQKENIIDESGMPKERFSAEFPKEGPSILRIQQVVRGDSAAYFCASSLLTGEAFFGQGTRLTVV.

The chain joins TRBV6-1 to TRBJ2-7; possibly TRBD1 for D (5 bases). Trimming took 8 bases from V and 4 from J, leaving 18 bases between them. Germline CDR1 reads MNHNS; CDR2 reads SASEGT. The CDR3 extends over 14 amino acids. The CDR3 sequence is CASGASRSLYEQYF. CDR3 in DNA: TGTGCCAGCGGGGCTTCCCGTTCCCTTTACGAGCAGTACTTC.

As DNA, the CDR3 is TGTGCCAGCAGTTCCCGGGACAGGGACTACGAGCAGTACTTC. Amino acids: CASSSRDRDYEQYF. The chain joins TRBV27 to TRBJ2-7; 9 bases are shared with TRBD1. The V gene end was trimmed by 4 bases and the J gene end by 3 bases; junction bases not matched to a gene: 4. The CDR3 runs to 14 residues. Per germline, CDR1 MNHEY and CDR2 SMNVEV (reference sequence).

The chain joins TRBV19 to TRBJ1-5; TRBD1 agrees at 9 bases. The trim removed 5 bases at V and 0 bases at J, leaving 5 bases unmatched. From germline, CDR1 is LNHDA and CDR2 SQIVND (reference sequence). The CDR3 length is 16 residues. CDR3 in DNA: TGTGCCAGTAGTCCTGACAGGGGGATTAGCAATCAGCCCCAGCATTTT. Translating it yields CASSPDRGISNQPQHF.

The chain carries TRBV14 and TRBJ2-1; 9 bases are shared with TRBD2. V lost 1 base and J lost 2; bases outside the gene matches: 3. Germline values: CDR1 SGHDN, CDR2 FVKESK. The CDR3 is made up of 16 amino acids. CDR3 nucleotide sequence: TGTGCCAGCAGCCAAGGCGTAGCGGGGGCCTACAATGAGCAGTTCTTC. Translation gives CASSQGVAGAYNEQFF. Full variable domain (remainder filled in from reference TRBV14 and TRBJ2-1): EAGVTQFPSHSVIEKGQTVTLRCDPISGHDNLYWYRRVMGKEIKFLLHFVKESKQDESGMPNNRFLAERTGGTYSTLKVQPAELEDSGVYFCASSQGVAGAYNEQFFGPGTRLTVL.

The V call is TRBV7-9, the J call TRBJ2-2; D is ambiguous. V lost 2 bases and J 6 bases, leaving 4 bases between the germline ends. The germline V gene has CDR1 SEHNR and CDR2 FQNEAQ (reference sequence). This CDR3 has 12 amino acids. CDR3 in DNA: TGTGCCAGCAGCTTATTCGCCGGGGAGCTGTTTTTT. Its translation is CASSLFAGELFF.